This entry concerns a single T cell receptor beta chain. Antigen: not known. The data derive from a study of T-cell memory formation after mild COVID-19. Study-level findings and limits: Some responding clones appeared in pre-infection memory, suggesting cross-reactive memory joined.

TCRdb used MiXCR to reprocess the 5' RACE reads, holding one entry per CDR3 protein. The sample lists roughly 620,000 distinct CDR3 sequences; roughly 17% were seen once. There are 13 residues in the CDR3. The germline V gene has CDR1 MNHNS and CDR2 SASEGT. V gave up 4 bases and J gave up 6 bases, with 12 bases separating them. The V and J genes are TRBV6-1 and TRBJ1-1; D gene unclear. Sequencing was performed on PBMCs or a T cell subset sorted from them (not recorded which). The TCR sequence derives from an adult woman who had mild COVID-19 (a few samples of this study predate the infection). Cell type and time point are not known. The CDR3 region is CASSADHRAEAFF. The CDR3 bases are TGTGCCAGCAGTGCCGACCATCGGGCTGAAGCTTTCTTT.